Sequencing of this TCR beta chain was carried out in a study of PD-1 blockade in classical Hodgkin lymphoma. Whole-study results and caveats: Patients with an early start, nivolumab under 1 year after ASCT, were excluded. The baseline diversity of complete responders showed similarity to that of newly diagnosed patients.

About this clone itself: Its antigen is not known.

Per germline, CDR1 GTSNPN and CDR2 SVGIG (reference sequence). Trimming cost V 1 base and J 0 bases, with 21 bases left between them. The CDR3 is 18 residues long. Data came from immunoSEQ multiplex PCR; TCRdb stores just in-frame clones and leaves some out. This table has over 35,000 clones, over 70% appearing once. Each patient's relapse followed autologous stem cell transplantation, and brentuximab vedotin exposure varied. The sequenced sample was peripheral blood mononuclear cells (PBMCs), obtained before the second cycle of nivolumab. The origin of this receptor is a human donor with classical Hodgkin lymphoma. The V call is TRBV30, the J call TRBJ1-2; possible D gene TRBD1, 6 bases. CDR3 amino acids: CAWSETPHDRPANYGYTF. The CDR3 nucleotides are TGTGCCTGGAGTGAAACCCCACACGACAGGCCTGCTAACTATGGCTACACCTTC.